Listed below are T cell receptor beta chains from one sample, sequenced in a study of blood T cell repertoires in COVID-19. Data came from immunoSEQ multiplex PCR; TCRdb stores just in-frame clones and leaves some out. The data show roughly 180,000 clones, 70% to 90% seen once. Sequencing was performed on peripheral blood. The receptors come from a man aged 60 to 75 who had recovered from COVID-19. Both conserved end residues are part of each CDR3. A D gene is named only where the DNA matches it firmly. Clone size is not always given. Where it is, it says once, few, many or a class for expanded clones.

CDR3 length,D gene,clone size,V gene,J gene,CDR3 protein,CDR3 DNA
17,TRBD2,-,TRBV4-1,TRBJ2-3,CASSQNPSGGMSDTQYF,TGCGCCAGCAGCCAAAACCCAAGCGGGGGTATGTCAGATACGCAGTATTTT
15,-,-,TRBV3-1/TRBV3-2,TRBJ1-1,CASSQAGTQNTEAFF,TGTGCCAGCAGCCAGGCCGGGACACAAAACACTGAAGCTTTCTTT
15,TRBD2,-,TRBV6-2/TRBV6-3,TRBJ2-3,CASSLAGGPTDTQYF,TGTGCCAGCAGCTTAGCGGGGGGGCCCACAGATACGCAGTATTTT
15,-,-,TRBV5-6,TRBJ1-6,CASSTLRGMGSPLHF,TGTGCCAGCAGCACACTCAGGGGTATGGGCTCACCCCTCCACTTT
15,TRBD1,-,TRBV5-6,TRBJ2-7,CASSTGQAVSYEQYF,TGTGCCAGCAGCACCGGACAGGCGGTCTCCTACGAGCAGTACTTC
14,-,-,TRBV19,TRBJ1-4,CASTPQAHNEKLFF,TGTGCCAGTACCCCTCAGGCCCATAATGAAAAACTGTTTTTT
17,TRBD2,-,TRBV13,TRBJ2-1,CASSQLPVTSGGNEQFF,TGTGCCAGCAGCCAACTCCCAGTGACTAGCGGGGGCAATGAGCAGTTCTTC
14,-,once,TRBV19,TRBJ2-2,CASSGVANTGELFF,TGTGCCAGCAGTGGAGTCGCGAACACCGGGGAGCTGTTTTTT
16,-,-,TRBV18,TRBJ2-7,CASSPSPGLRVGEQYF,TGTGCCAGCTCACCTTCCCCGGGACTTCGTGTGGGCGAGCAGTACTTC
17,TRBD2,-,TRBV7-2,TRBJ2-1,CASSLPGNSGGGNEQFF,TGTGCCAGCAGCTTACCCGGAAATAGCGGGGGGGGCAATGAGCAGTTCTTC
15,-,-,TRBV5-8,TRBJ2-7,CASSLVWTTPREQYF,TGTGCCAGCAGCTTGGTTTGGACTACCCCTAGGGAGCAGTACTTC
15,TRBD2,-,TRBV19,TRBJ2-1,CASSSTSGGYNEQFF,TGTGCCAGTAGTTCCACTAGCGGGGGGTACAATGAGCAGTTCTTC
11,-,-,TRBV20-1,TRBJ1-1,CSARVNTEAFF,TGCAGTGCACGGGTAAACACTGAAGCTTTCTTT
15,TRBD2,once,TRBV7-7,TRBJ2-5,CASSGAGGPWETQYF,TGTGCTAGCAGCGGAGCGGGGGGGCCTTGGGAGACCCAGTACTTC
15,-,once,TRBV18,TRBJ1-1,CASSELREFNTEAFF,TGTGCCAGCTCAGAACTAAGAGAATTTAACACTGAAGCTTTCTTT
16,TRBD2,few,TRBV7-2,TRBJ2-1,CASSLSASGTYNEQFF,TGTGCCAGCAGCCTCTCGGCTAGCGGCACCTACAATGAGCAGTTCTTC
14,-,-,TRBV7-3,TRBJ2-3,CASSLNADTDTQYF,TGTGCCAGCAGCTTAAACGCGGACACAGATACGCAGTATTTT
15,TRBD1,-,TRBV27,TRBJ2-7,CASSSLRTGHYEQYF,TGTGCCAGCAGTTCGCTCCGGACAGGCCACTACGAGCAGTACTTC
15,-,-,TRBV9,TRBJ2-2,CASSVRGGNTGELFF,TGTGCCAGCAGCGTAAGGGGGGGTAACACCGGGGAGCTGTTTTTT
15,TRBD2,-,TRBV6-5,TRBJ2-3,CASRGLAGGKDTQYF,TGTGCCAGCAGGGGACTAGCGGGGGGGAAAGATACGCAGTATTTT
12,-,-,TRBV6-6,TRBJ1-1,CASSTTGTEAFF,TGTGCCAGCAGTACTACCGGGACTGAAGCTTTCTTT
10,-,-,TRBV30,TRBJ2-7,CAWSKREQYF,TGTGCCTGGTCCAAGCGCGAGCAGTACTTC
12,-,-,TRBV11-2,TRBJ1-2,CASSRVTYGYTF,TGTGCCAGCAGCCGGGTCACCTATGGCTACACCTTC
17,-,-,TRBV19,TRBJ2-1,CASSIAVAGRSYNEQFF,TGTGCCAGTAGTATTGCCGTGGCGGGGCGCTCCTACAATGAGCAGTTCTTC
15,-,once,TRBV5-5,TRBJ1-4,CASSLAPGINEKLFF,TGTGCCAGCAGCTTGGCTCCAGGAATTAATGAAAAACTGTTTTTT
15,-,-,TRBV6-5,TRBJ2-5,CASRTLSSRQETQYF,TGTGCCAGCAGGACGCTCTCGTCTAGGCAAGAGACCCAGTACTTC
14,TRBD1,-,TRBV2,TRBJ2-3,CASRAQGLTDTQYF,TGTGCCAGCAGGGCACAGGGGTTAACAGATACGCAGTATTTT
15,-,-,TRBV5-4,TRBJ1-3,CASSPDIGQGNTIYF,TGTGCCAGCAGCCCGGACATCGGACAAGGAAACACCATATATTTT
14,TRBD2,once,TRBV5-1,TRBJ2-3,CASLPSGGTDTQYF,TGCGCCAGCCTCCCTAGCGGGGGCACAGATACGCAGTATTTT
14,-,few,TRBV7-9,TRBJ1-2,CASSTTDRLDGYTF,TGTGCCAGCAGCACTACGGACAGACTTGATGGCTACACCTTC
16,-,-,TRBV4-1,TRBJ2-3,CASSQDHRDGLDTQYF,TGCGCCAGCAGCCAAGATCACAGGGACGGTTTGGATACGCAGTATTTT
14,-,few,TRBV7-2,TRBJ2-7,CASSPTGGGYEQYF,TGTGCCAGCAGCCCAACAGGGGGGGGCTACGAGCAGTACTTC
14,-,-,TRBV27,TRBJ1-1,CASSLGGLPSGAFF,TGTGCCAGCAGTTTAGGGGGCTTACCCTCGGGGGCTTTCTTT
14,-,-,TRBV19,TRBJ2-1,CASSIRTGMNEQFF,TGTGCCAGTAGTATCCGCACAGGGATGAATGAGCAGTTCTTC
16,TRBD1,-,TRBV11-3,TRBJ2-6,CASSLGDSPGANVLTF,TGTGCCAGCAGCTTAGGGGACAGCCCTGGGGCCAACGTCCTGACTTTC
14,-,-,TRBV30,TRBJ1-4,CAWNPVEGGEKLFF,TGTGCCTGGAACCCGGTGGAGGGCGGCGAAAAACTGTTTTTT
17,TRBD1,-,TRBV7-2,TRBJ2-7,CASSPRPLGDRDYEQYF,TGTGCCAGCAGCCCCAGACCCCTCGGGGACAGGGATTACGAGCAGTACTTC
14,TRBD2,-,TRBV6-6,TRBJ2-3,CASQNPAGPDTQYF,TGTGCCAGTCAGAATCCAGCGGGGCCAGATACGCAGTATTTT